This is a list of T cell receptor beta chains from one sample in a study of CD8+ T cells in alopecia areata. The table came from immunoSEQ multiplex PCR; TCRdb's copy has only in-frame clones and leaves some out. Altogether about 200,000 clones are present, about two fifths being singletons, with the ten largest covering around 0.48%. Source: CD4+ T cells sorted from blood, taken between weeks 30 and 35, from a patient treated with tofacitinib. All receptors derive from a human donor with alopecia areata. The CDR3 runs from the conserved cysteine through the conserved F or W.

CDR3	J	V
CASYASGARWQFF	TRBJ2-1	TRBV27
CASRLGTSSTDTQYF	TRBJ2-3	TRBV7-2
CASSLVVPPAETQYF	TRBJ2-5	TRBV7-6
CASSSRGTNTGELFF	TRBJ2-2	TRBV7-8
CASTSGGNTIYF	TRBJ1-3	TRBV6-1
CASSLGSNGGVKITQYF	TRBJ2-3	TRBV5-1
CASSGQGSRANEKLFF	TRBJ1-4	TRBV6-1
CASREQGSGANVLTF	TRBJ2-6	TRBV5-1
CASSIEGRGKYEQYF	TRBJ2-7	TRBV19
CAWSVRLAHSGANVLTF	TRBJ2-6	TRBV30
CASSPRTANTGELFF	TRBJ2-2	TRBV9
CAWSSQRKVLDIQYF	TRBJ2-4	TRBV30
CASGTVGNEQFF	TRBJ2-1	TRBV27
CASIDRTESGNTIYF	TRBJ1-3	TRBV6-6
CSVEQGTGELFF	TRBJ2-2	TRBV29-1
CASSGTVSGNTIYF	TRBJ1-3	TRBV9
CATGDKGGDTQYF	TRBJ2-3	TRBV30
CSVVREMNTEAFF	TRBJ1-1	TRBV29-1
CASSQVTGEQYF	TRBJ2-7	TRBV4-1
CATLGERGTYNEQFF	TRBJ2-1	TRBV2
CAGQGTEAFF	TRBJ1-1	TRBV5-3
CASTQPSDSGANVLTF	TRBJ2-6	TRBV6-6